This T cell receptor beta chain comes out of a study of blood T cell repertoires in COVID-19. Study background: The origin of the acute and convalescent COVID-19 samples was the United States, Italy and Spain. T cells, B-cell-depleted T cells, or PBMCs supplied cDNA or gDNA.

The junction had 4 bases not matched to a gene; V was cut back by 2 bases and J by 16 bases. CDR3 size: 11 residues. CDR1 SGHTA and CDR2 FQGTGA come from the germline V gene. This clone was seen repeatedly, ten times or more. As originally analysed: Nucleated cell counts were estimated from reference gene primer amplification. Data came from immunoSEQ multiplex PCR; TCRdb stores just in-frame clones and leaves some out. V and J calls and clone size are those listed in that table; D and trimming were worked out from the DNA. The repertoire holds approximately 100,000 clones, with 60% to 80% as singletons.

The V gene is TRBV7-3, the J gene TRBJ2-1, with 8 bases matching TRBD2. The clonotype comes from a human donor with acute or convalescent COVID-19. The donor label of this sample is uncertain. The sample was peripheral blood. The CDR3 region has the DNA TGTGCCAGCAGCTTAGGGACTAGGCTTTTCTTC. Translated, it gives CASSLGTRLFF.